This entry features one T cell receptor (beta chain) sequence. The sample is drawn from a study of human T cells and chemical hapten exposure. Study-wide context: For the roughly 26-week duration of the study, patients were given weekly doses of diphenylcyclopropenone on the scalp. Upper back patch tests used 0.01% DPC, scored after 6 days.

This CDR3 region has 15 residues. Trimming shortened V by 1 base and J by 5 bases, and 9 bases separated the two germline ends. CDR1 is SEHNR and CDR2 is FQNEAQ in the germline V gene (reference sequence). Time point: pre-sensitization, week 0. Treatment described: therapeutic diphenylcyclopropenone sensitization with weekly scalp DPC. The library gave individual cDNA molecules unique molecular identifiers. TCRdb re-called the RACE reads with MiXCR, one entry per CDR3 protein. Of a few hundred thousand distinct CDR3 sequences listed, about 9% were seen once; the top ten hold roughly 2.5%. This chain joins TRBV7-9 and TRBJ1-6; D remains ambiguous. The sequenced sample was whole blood, obtained in connection with sensitization to the hapten diphenylcyclopropenone (DPC). The clonotype was recovered from a woman aged 35 to 49 with alopecia areata. Some clones in this sample may be carry-over from other donors' samples. Here the CDR3 DNA reads TGTGCCAGCAGCTTAGGGCAGAGCCATAATTCACCCCTCCACTTT. Amino acids: CASSLGQSHNSPLHF.